Detailed here is one TCR beta chain. V was clipped by 1 base and J by 4 bases; unmatched bases: 6. Per germline, CDR1 LNHNV and CDR2 YYDKDF (reference sequence). The CDR3 is 15 residues long. The data stem from a study of blood T cell repertoires in COVID-19. Study-level information: Whether acute or convalescent, the COVID-19 samples came from the United States, Italy and Spain. The cDNA or gDNA used as material had been derived from T cells, B-cell-depleted T cells, or PBMCs.

Source study methods: By means of reference gene primer amplification, nucleated cell counts were estimated. Clones were sequenced by immunoSEQ multiplex PCR, and TCRdb holds only the in-frame ones, with some missing. The V and J calls and the clone size are those of that table, but D and trimming were determined from the DNA. The sample lists tens of thousands of clones; roughly 88% were seen once. Sequencing used peripheral blood. The J gene is TRBJ1-1, the V gene TRBV15; 7 bases fit TRBD1. This receptor was taken from an older woman with acute or convalescent COVID-19. In DNA, the CDR3 is TGTGCCACCAGCAGAGCCGACAGGGAAGGCACTGAAGCTTTCTTT. Translation gives CATSRADREGTEAFF.